The 8 T cell receptor beta chains below all came from one sample that was sequenced in a study of PD-1 blockade in classical Hodgkin lymphoma. All the patients suffered relapse after autologous stem cell transplantation, and brentuximab vedotin exposure differed. TCRdb's copy holds only in-frame clones and misses some; the assay was immunoSEQ multiplex PCR. The data hold about 85,000 clones, with 92% observed a single time. The sample consisted of peripheral blood mononuclear cells (PBMCs), taken before the second cycle of nivolumab. Receptor source: a human donor with classical Hodgkin lymphoma.

This clone was picked up a small number of times. The sample carries other DNA sequences with the same CDR3. V gene TRBV19 combines with J gene TRBJ1-1; D call uncertain. CDR3 length: 10 residues. Germline V gene lookup returns CDR1 LNHDA and CDR2 SQIVND (reference sequence). Deletions cut 7 bases from V and 1 base from J, with 1 base between. CDR3 region: CASKNTEAFF. CDR3 nucleotide sequence: TGTGCCAGTAAGAACACTGAAGCTTTCTTT. Based on the CDR3 plus reference TRBV19 and TRBJ1-1, the full variable domain is DGGITQSPKYLFRKEGQNVTLSCEQNLNHDAMYWYRQDPGQGLRLIYYSQIVNDFQKGDIAEGYSVSREKKESFPLTVTSAQKNPTAFYLCASKNTEAFFGQGTRLTVV.

This clone was detected only a few times. The rearrangement uses TRBV27 and TRBJ1-5; D is unclear. Germline-derived CDR1 and CDR2 are MNHEY and SMNVEV (reference sequence). The length of the CDR3 is 15 residues. V lost 5 bases and J 4 bases, leaving 15 bases between the germline ends. The DNA of the CDR3 is TGTGCCAGCAGTCTTTACCTGACGGGGAATCAGCCCCAGCATTTT. It is translated as CASSLYLTGNQPQHF.

The rearrangement links TRBV2 to TRBJ1-2, with TRBD1 as a possible D gene (5 bases). This CDR3 has 14 amino acids. The V gene lost 10 bases and the J gene lost 4 bases, with 19 bases spanning the gap. Germline V CDR1 and CDR2: SNHLY, FYNNEI. The CDR3 loop is CATKADRLAYGYTF. The CDR3 DNA follows: TGTGCCACCAAGGCCGACAGACTTGCCTATGGCTACACCTTC.

This rearrangement joins TRBV5-4 to TRBJ1-1, with D possibly being TRBD1 (6 bases). The CDR3 has 14 residues. Trimming removed 2 bases from V and 5 bases from J, with 13 bases in between. The V gene's germline CDR1 is SGHNT and CDR2 YYREEE (reference sequence). In nucleotides, the CDR3 is TGTGCCAGCAGCTTTGCACAGGGATTTACTGAAGCTTTCTTT. This sequence encodes CASSFAQGFTEAFF.

This clone was detected once. The CDR3 nucleotides read TGTGCCAGCAGCCCAAGGGGCAATGAAGCTTTCTTT. It specifies CASSPRGNEAFF. The rearrangement uses TRBV7-8 and TRBJ1-1, with D tentatively TRBD1 (5 bases). Deletions cut 5 bases from V and 7 bases from J, with 11 bases between. Germline assignment: CDR1 SGHVS and CDR2 FQNEAQ. The CDR3 length is 12 residues. The whole variable domain, filled in from reference TRBV7-8 and TRBJ1-1, reads GAGVSQSPRYKVAKRGQDVALRCDPISGHVSLFWYQQALGQGPEFLTYFQNEAQLDKSGLPSDRFFAERPEGSVSTLKIQRTQQEDSAVYLCASSPRGNEAFFGQGTRLTVV.

This chain links TRBV28 with TRBJ2-7; TRBD1 matches at 9 bases. Losses at the gene ends were 4 bases for V and 3 bases for J; bases not matched to a gene: 7. Germline assignment: CDR1 MDHEN and CDR2 SYDVKM. The CDR3 is 15 amino acids. CDR3 protein: CASSSPGQGRYEQYF. The DNA for the CDR3 is TGTGCCAGCAGTTCGCCGGGACAGGGTCGCTACGAGCAGTACTTC.

This clone appeared a single time. The V call is TRBV7-9, the J call TRBJ2-5; D is unclear. Per the germline V gene, CDR1 is SEHNR and CDR2 is FQNEAQ (reference sequence). V was clipped by 6 bases and J by 2 bases, with 13 bases between them. The CDR3 length is 14 residues. CDR3 residues: CASRATEAQETQYF. The CDR3 nucleotides read TGTGCCAGCAGGGCAACAGAGGCTCAAGAGACCCAGTACTTC.

This chain uses TRBV9 with TRBJ2-1; 9 bases align to TRBD2. CDR1 is SGDLS, CDR2 YYNGEE, per germline. This CDR3 has 15 residues. After removal of 4 bases from V and 5 bases from J, the junction contained 7 bases not matched to a gene. Here the CDR3 reads CASSTEGLADNEQFF. CDR3 nucleotides: TGTGCCAGCAGCACTGAGGGACTAGCCGACAATGAGCAGTTCTTC.